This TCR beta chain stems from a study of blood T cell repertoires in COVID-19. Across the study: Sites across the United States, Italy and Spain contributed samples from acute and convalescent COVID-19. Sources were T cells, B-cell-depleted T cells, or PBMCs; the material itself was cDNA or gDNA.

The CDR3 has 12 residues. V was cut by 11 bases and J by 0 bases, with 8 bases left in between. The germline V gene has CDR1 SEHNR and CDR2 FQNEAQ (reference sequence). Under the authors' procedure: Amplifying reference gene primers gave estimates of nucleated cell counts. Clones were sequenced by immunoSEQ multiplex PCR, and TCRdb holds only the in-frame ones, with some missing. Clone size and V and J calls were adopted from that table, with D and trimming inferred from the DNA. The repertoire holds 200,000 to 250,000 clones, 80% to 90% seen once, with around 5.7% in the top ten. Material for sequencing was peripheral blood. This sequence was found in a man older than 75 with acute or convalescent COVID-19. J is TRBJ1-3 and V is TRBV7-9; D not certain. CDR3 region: CALRGSGNTIYF. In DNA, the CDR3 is TGTGCCCTACGAGGCTCTGGAAACACCATATATTTT.